The sample holds a few counts of the clone carrying this T cell receptor (beta chain). The antigen is not known. The Oncomine TCR Beta short-read assay was applied to DNA of cultured CD4+ T cells. It was cultured CD4+ T cells from which genomic DNA was extracted. TCRdb recomputed calls from the PCR reads with MiXCR, one row per CDR3 protein. The sample yields about 16,000 distinct CDR3 sequences, 54% seen once. V gave up 1 base and J gave up 7 bases, with 15 bases separating them. The CDR3 is made up of 15 amino acids. Germline V gene lookup returns CDR1 MNHNS and CDR2 SASEGT. As to treatment: roughly 10-day PBMC culture with coronavirus spike peptide pools or control peptides (ViraFEST assay). First, ViraFEST expanded antigen-specific T cells with peptide pools, and next it sequenced the TCRs. This specimen comes from a study of vaccination and CD4 T cells after COVID-19. Study-level information: Controls had a CEFX pool, an HIV-1 Nef pool, or no peptide added.

The source material was cultured CD4+ T cells from blood, sampled after SARS-CoV-2 vaccination. This TCR came from a human donor with COVID-19. The V and J genes are TRBV6-1 and TRBJ2-3; D unresolved. CDR3 loop: CASSEGGANTNTQYF. CDR3 bases: TGTGCCAGCAGTGAAGGGGGTGCCAACACGAATACGCAGTATTTT.